The 29 T cell receptor beta chains reported below all come from one sample, sequenced in a study of CD8 T cells in ankylosing spondylitis. TCRdb itself ran the 5' RACE reads through MiXCR, one entry per CDR3 protein. The data show 90,000 to 120,000 distinct CDR3 sequences, 24% seen once. Sequencing was done on a sample of synovial fluid, either unsorted or a sorted T cell fraction (not recorded which). These receptors all come from a male donor with ankylosing spondylitis.

This rearrangement joins TRBV5-1 to TRBJ2-3; 8 bases match TRBD2. Germline assignment: CDR1 SGHRS and CDR2 YFSETQ. V shed 5 bases and J 2 bases; nucleotides not matched to a gene: 19. This CDR3 is 19 amino acids long. DNA for the CDR3: TGCGCCAGCAGGTTTGCGGGGGGCCAAGCGGGACTGACCACAGATACGCAGTATTTT. It yields the protein CASRFAGGQAGLTTDTQYF.

Relative to its sample, this clonotype is medium-sized. CDR3 sequence: CASSFIGELFF. Written as DNA, the CDR3 is TGTGCCAGCAGCTTTATCGGGGAGCTGTTTTTT. The gene calls are TRBV7-2 and TRBJ2-2; D not certain. The length of the CDR3 is 11 residues. Germline CDR1 SGHTA, CDR2 FQGNSA. The V end was cut by 3 bases, the J end by 7 bases, with 3 bases between. The full variable domain, in which reference TRBV7-2 and TRBJ2-2 provide the parts outside the CDR3, is GAGVSQSPSNKVTEKGKDVELRCDPISGHTALYWYRQSLGQGLEFLIYFQGNSAPDKSGLPSDRFSAERTGGSVSTLTIQRTQQEDSAVYLCASSFIGELFFGEGSRLTVL.

The genes are TRBV7-2 and TRBJ2-7, with D tentatively TRBD2 (6 bases). The germline V gene has CDR1 SGHTA and CDR2 FQGNSA. The CDR3 sequence is 14 residues long. Trimming removed 2 bases at V and 7 bases at J, with 15 bases between. CDR3 coding DNA: TGTGCCAGCAGCTTAAATCGACTAGACGGAGAGCAGTACGTC. Its translation is CASSLNRLDGEQYV.

The sample holds many counts of this clonotype. The rearrangement links TRBV3-1 to TRBJ2-1; TRBD2 aligns across 9 bases. CDR3 length: 20 amino acids. Losses at the gene ends were 2 bases for V and 5 bases for J; bases not matched to a gene: 19. CDR1 LGHDT and CDR2 YNNKEL come from the germline V gene (reference sequence). CDR3 protein: CASSQHRVSGRYNLDNEQFF. CDR3 in DNA: TGTGCCAGCAGCCAACATCGGGTTAGCGGGAGATACAACCTCGACAATGAGCAGTTCTTC.

The V call is TRBV7-6, the J call TRBJ2-1, with 7 bases fitting TRBD2. The CDR3 has 17 amino acids. The germline CDR1 and CDR2 sequences are SGHVS and FNYEAQ. V shed 0 bases and J 3 bases; nucleotides not matched to a gene: 8. The CDR3 protein is CASSLALGGSVYNEQFF. The CDR3 DNA reads as TGTGCCAGCAGCTTAGCCCTGGGCGGGAGTGTCTACAATGAGCAGTTCTTC.

This clonotype was picked up a small number of times. V usage is TRBV4-2 and J usage is TRBJ2-5; 7 bases match TRBD2. The length of the CDR3 is 13 residues. Germline loops: CDR1 LGHNA, CDR2 YNFKEQ. The trim removed 2 bases at V and 3 bases at J, leaving 0 bases unmatched. CDR3 in DNA: TGTGCCAGCAGCCAAACTAGCGAAGAGACCCAGTACTTC. This encodes CASSQTSEETQYF.

This clonotype was observed a few times. The genes are TRBV11-2 and TRBJ2-1; D gene uncertain. Germline V lookup: CDR1 SGHAT, CDR2 FQNNGV. V gave up 1 base and J gave up 6 bases, with 7 bases separating them. The CDR3 length is 13 residues. The CDR3 region is CASSLARLNEQFF. The CDR3 DNA reads TGTGCCAGCAGCTTAGCAAGGCTCAATGAGCAGTTCTTC.

The rearrangement joins TRBV3-1 to TRBJ2-2; D remains ambiguous. This CDR3 is built from 13 residues. Germline-derived CDR1 and CDR2 are LGHDT and YNNKEL (reference sequence). V lost 4 bases, J lost 3 bases, and 6 bases lay in between. The CDR3 loop reads CASSLRDTGELFF. The CDR3 DNA sequence: TGTGCCAGCAGCCTAAGGGACACCGGGGAGCTGTTTTTT. The variable domain in full, with the rest retrieved from reference TRBV3-1 and TRBJ2-2, is DTAVSQTPKYLVTQMGNDKSIKCEQNLGHDTMYWYKQDSKKFLKIMFSYNNKELIINETVPNRFSPKSPDKAHLNLHINSLELGDSAVYFCASSLRDTGELFFGEGSRLTVL.

This clonotype was seen only a few times. This sequence joins TRBV7-8 and TRBJ1-1; tentatively, D is TRBD1 (6 bases). Germline loops: CDR1 SGHVS, CDR2 FQNEAQ. V was clipped by 5 bases and J by 4 bases, with 14 bases between them. The CDR3 extends over 14 amino acids. This CDR3 reads CASSRDRMSTEAFF. The DNA for the CDR3 is TGTGCCAGCAGCCGCGACAGGATGAGCACTGAAGCTTTCTTT. Based on the CDR3 plus reference TRBV7-8 and TRBJ1-1, the full variable domain is GAGVSQSPRYKVAKRGQDVALRCDPISGHVSLFWYQQALGQGPEFLTYFQNEAQLDKSGLPSDRFFAERPEGSVSTLKIQRTQQEDSAVYLCASSRDRMSTEAFFGQGTRLTVV.

This clonotype has ten or more counts. This chain links TRBV2 with TRBJ2-5, with 7 bases that match TRBD2. Trimming removed 6 bases from V and 1 base from J; junction bases left unmatched: 11. Germline-derived CDR1 and CDR2 are SNHLY and FYNNEI. CDR3 length: 16 residues. Written as DNA, the CDR3 is TGTGCCAGCAGGGGGTATCCTAGCGGAGCCCAAGAGACCCAGTACTTC. Protein: CASRGYPSGAQETQYF.

This clonotype was seen many times. The chain employs TRBV20-1 and TRBJ1-3; a possible D gene is TRBD1 (6 bases). Germline CDR1 DFQATT, CDR2 SNEGSKA (reference sequence). The V and J ends lost 5 bases and 4 bases respectively, with 15 bases between them. This CDR3 is 14 amino acids long. The CDR3: CSAPSGAGGNTIYF. CDR3 in DNA: TGCAGTGCTCCTTCGGGGGCTGGGGGAAACACCATATATTTT.

The V call is TRBV6-1, the J call TRBJ2-7, with 10 bases that match TRBD1. This CDR3 has 15 amino acids. Germline V CDR1 and CDR2: MNHNS, SASEGT. The V and J ends lost 6 bases and 1 base, in that order; junction bases with no gene match: 6. CDR3: CASSSPDRGSYEQYF. As DNA, the CDR3 is TGTGCCAGCAGCTCCCCGGACAGGGGGTCCTACGAGCAGTACTTC.

The chain joins TRBV15 to TRBJ1-2; D remains ambiguous. The CDR3 sequence is 18 residues long. Germline CDR1 and CDR2: LNHNV and YYDKDF (reference sequence). Trimming removed 0 bases from V and 3 bases from J, with 20 bases in between. The CDR3 region has the DNA TGTGCCACCAGCAGAGATCGTCTTCGGGCAGCGAATCACTATGGCTACACCTTC. Its translation: CATSRDRLRAANHYGYTF. The variable domain in full, completed from reference TRBV15 and TRBJ1-2, reads DAMVIQNPRYQVTQFGKPVTLSCSQTLNHNVMYWYQQKSSQAPKLLFHYYDKDFNNEADTPDNFQSRRPNTSFCFLDIRSPGLGDTAMYLCATSRDRLRAANHYGYTFGSGTRLTVV.

A few counts support this clonotype. The CDR3 nucleotides read TGTGCCAGCAGTTATCCGGACCACTCCTACAATGAGCAGTTCTTC. It yields the protein CASSYPDHSYNEQFF. J is TRBJ2-1 and V is TRBV6-2 or TRBV6-3, with unresolved D. CDR1 is MNHEY and CDR2 is SVGEGT in the germline V gene. Trimming stripped 3 bases from V and 0 bases from J, with 9 bases between. The CDR3 runs 15 residues.

Many counts were recorded for this clonotype. The chain carries TRBV9 and TRBJ2-2; 7 positions match TRBD2. This CDR3 is built from 14 residues. Germline V gene lookup returns CDR1 SGDLS and CDR2 YYNGEE. After removal of 1 base from V and 11 bases from J, the junction contained 8 bases not matched to a gene. Here the CDR3 reads CASSVPGRFTELFF. Here the CDR3 DNA reads TGTGCCAGCAGCGTACCCGGGAGGTTCACCGAGCTGTTTTTT.

This clonotype was counted between two and nine times. The genes are TRBV27 and TRBJ1-6; D is unresolved. Germline CDR1 MNHEY, CDR2 SMNVEV (reference sequence). The length of the CDR3 is 14 residues. The V and J ends lost 5 bases and 4 bases respectively, with 9 bases between them. CDR3 loop: CASSETRYNSPLHF. The CDR3 DNA follows: TGTGCCAGCAGTGAGACTCGATATAATTCACCCCTCCACTTT.

This clonotype was counted only a few times. The genes are TRBV5-1 and TRBJ1-1; tentative D call: TRBD1 (5 bases). This CDR3 has 13 amino acids. The V gene lost 4 bases and the J gene lost 2 bases, with 9 bases spanning the gap. CDR1 SGHRS and CDR2 YFSETQ come from the germline V gene. The CDR3 nucleotides read TGCGCCAGCAGCCTGACAGCAAACACTGAAGCTTTCTTT. It is translated as CASSLTANTEAFF.

This clonotype was counted a few times. The chain uses TRBV20-1 and TRBJ1-2; D perhaps matches TRBD1 (5 bases). V lost 6 bases and J 8 bases, leaving 19 bases between the germline ends. The germline CDR1 and CDR2 sequences are DFQATT and SNEGSKA (reference sequence). The CDR3 is 13 residues long. This CDR3 reads CSAAPPGARGYTF. The CDR3 DNA sequence: TGCAGTGCCGCGCCCCCCGGGGCGCGGGGCTACACCTTC.

V gene TRBV27 combines with J gene TRBJ1-1; TRBD1 agrees at 7 bases. The junction had 8 bases not matched to a gene; V was cut back by 0 bases and J by 1 base. The CDR3 spans 17 residues. The germline V gene encodes CDR1 MNHEY and CDR2 SMNVEV (reference sequence). The CDR3 nucleotides are TGTGCCAGCAGTTTATCTTTTTGGGACAGATCGAACACTGAAGCTTTCTTT. Protein sequence: CASSLSFWDRSNTEAFF.

The gene calls are TRBV29-1 and TRBJ1-1; 7 bases map to TRBD1. Germline V lookup: CDR1 SQVTM, CDR2 ANQGSEA. This CDR3 region has 15 residues. The V and J ends lost 1 base and 1 base, in that order; junction bases with no gene match: 6. DNA for the CDR3: TGCAGCGTTGAAGGATTAGGGGGCAAGAACACTGAAGCTTTCTTT. Encoded protein: CSVEGLGGKNTEAFF.

The chain has TRBV12-3 or TRBV12-4 and TRBJ2-4, with 7 bases aligning to TRBD2. The CDR3 has 13 amino acids. V lost 0 bases and J lost 9; bases outside the gene matches: 2. CDR3: CASSLAGGGIQYF. CDR3 bases: TGTGCCAGCAGTTTAGCTGGGGGGGGCATTCAGTACTTC.

This clonotype counts as medium-sized (0.01 to 0.1%). The chain employs TRBV7-2 and TRBJ2-1; D is undetermined. Deletions cut 4 bases from V and 8 bases from J, with 15 bases between. Germline-derived CDR1 and CDR2 are SGHTA and FQGNSA. This CDR3 has 14 residues. The CDR3 protein is CASSSLSHGDEQFF. CDR3 DNA: TGTGCCAGCAGCTCGCTTTCTCATGGGGATGAGCAGTTCTTC. The full variable domain, its missing parts supplied by reference TRBV7-2 and TRBJ2-1, is GAGVSQSPSNKVTEKGKDVELRCDPISGHTALYWYRQSLGQGLEFLIYFQGNSAPDKSGLPSDRFSAERTGGSVSTLTIQRTQQEDSAVYLCASSSLSHGDEQFFGPGTRLTVL.

The chain employs TRBV6-1 and TRBJ1-1; tentative D call: TRBD1 (6 bases). The germline CDR1 and CDR2 sequences are MNHNS and SASEGT. The CDR3 length is 14 residues. V lost 7 bases, J lost 1 base, and 13 bases lay in between. Here the CDR3 DNA reads TGTGCCAGCACCCGGGGGGCGGCGAACACTGAAGCTTTCTTT. Its protein is CASTRGAANTEAFF.

This chain links TRBV12-3 or TRBV12-4 with TRBJ2-7, with D possibly TRBD1 on 5 matching bases. The CDR3 runs 13 residues. Trimming shortened V by 5 bases and J by 0 bases, and 8 bases separated the two germline ends. The CDR3 is CASSTGSSYEQYV. DNA of the CDR3: TGTGCCAGCAGTACAGGAAGCTCCTACGAGCAGTACGTC.

This clonotype came up many times. The chain carries TRBV27 and TRBJ2-3; no reliable D call. Looked up from germline, CDR1 is MNHEY and CDR2 is SMNVEV (reference sequence). This CDR3 is built from 16 residues. The V end was cut by 0 bases, the J end by 1 base, with 11 bases between. DNA for the CDR3: TGTGCCAGCAGTTTATCCGGCTCTCCAGGCACAGATACGCAGTATTTT. This gives the protein CASSLSGSPGTDTQYF.

The J gene is TRBJ1-1, the V gene TRBV28; D is perhaps TRBD1 (5 bases). CDR3 size: 15 residues. V dropped 2 bases and J dropped 1 base, with 11 bases sitting between them. CDR1 is MDHEN, CDR2 SYDVKM, per germline. The CDR3 loop reads CASSLLNQGNTEAFF. Written as DNA, the CDR3 is TGTGCCAGCAGTTTACTTAACCAGGGGAACACTGAAGCTTTCTTT.

The V gene is TRBV9, the J gene TRBJ2-3; D unresolved. V lost 2 bases and J lost 0, with 13 bases in between. The CDR3 is 16 amino acids. The germline V gene encodes CDR1 SGDLS and CDR2 YYNGEE. For the CDR3, the DNA is TGTGCCAGCAGCGTTACGACTTCCCACAGCACAGATACGCAGTATTTT. Protein: CASSVTTSHSTDTQYF.

This clonotype was detected only a few times. The CDR3 is CASSLAITGTGNEQFF. For the CDR3, the DNA is TGTGCCAGCAGCTTAGCTATAACCGGGACAGGGAATGAGCAGTTCTTC. This chain connects TRBV7-9 to TRBJ2-1; 9 bases align to TRBD1. V lost 0 bases and J lost 7; bases outside the gene matches: 7. Germline lookup yields CDR1 SEHNR and CDR2 FQNEAQ (reference sequence). The CDR3 runs 16 residues.

Only a few counts were recorded for this clonotype. The chain links TRBV27 to TRBJ1-2, with TRBD1 identical over 7 bases. Germline-derived CDR1 and CDR2 are MNHEY and SMNVEV (reference sequence). With 2 bases clipped from V and 3 bases from J, the junction kept 6 bases outside the gene matches. The CDR3 has 15 residues. The CDR3 loop is CASSLKAGGDYGYTF. The CDR3 DNA follows: TGTGCCAGCAGTTTAAAGGCAGGGGGTGACTATGGCTACACCTTC.